This T cell receptor (beta chain) derives from a study of early T cells in non-severe SARS-CoV-2 infection. Study conclusions and caveats: Private and CD4 specificities were missed by VDJdb matching, which favored anti-spike CD8 responses.

Trimming removed 6 bases at V and 0 bases at J, with 15 bases between. The CDR3 spans 16 residues. Looked up from germline, CDR1 is MNHEY and CDR2 is SMNVEV (reference sequence). cDNA molecules, individually, were tagged with unique molecular identifiers. TCRdb re-called the 5' RACE reads with MiXCR, one entry per CDR3 protein. The sample has around 32,000 distinct CDR3 sequences; 5.7% are singletons. This clonotype has a count of ten or more. The antigen is undetermined. The receptor was derived from an adult who was a healthcare worker with PCR-confirmed SARS-CoV-2 infection or an uninfected control (not recorded which). The sequenced sample was whole blood. The chain recombines TRBV27 with TRBJ1-3; D is perhaps TRBD1 (5 bases). The DNA of the CDR3 is TGTGCCAGCAGCGAGATGGGGGGACTCTCTGGAAACACCATATATTTT. This gives the protein CASSEMGGLSGNTIYF.